This TCR beta chain emerged from a study of beta chain features in type 1 diabetes. Germline V CDR1 and CDR2: LGHNA, YSLEER. V lost 4 bases and J 0 bases, leaving 10 bases between the germline ends. The CDR3 sequence is 16 residues long. The entirety of the isolated RNA underwent reverse transcription, so expressed TCRB transcripts were sequenced. Sequencing was performed with immunoSEQ multiplex PCR; in TCRdb, only in-frame clones are kept and a portion is missing. The sample shows a few hundred thousand clones, approximately 16% of them seen only once. This clone was seen a few times. The clonotype was recovered from a woman under 30 in good health. Sample: naive CD4+ T cells from blood. This chain links TRBV4-3 with TRBJ2-6; D not resolved. The CDR3 DNA is TGCGCCAGCAGCCCCTCCGGGTACTCTGGGGCCAACGTCCTGACTTTC. Translating it yields CASSPSGYSGANVLTF.